This T cell receptor (beta chain) stems from a study of T-cell memory formation after mild COVID-19. General study findings and limits: Clones that shrank (day 15 to 85) were balanced CD4/CD8, whereas later expanders leaned CD4+. Nothing showed for sure that second-wave clones peaking on day 37 were SARS-CoV-2 specific. Contracting CD4+ clones lay largely in CM and EM, with CD8+ ones residing in EMRA.

From 5'RACE with constant-segment primers came TCR alpha and TCR beta cDNA libraries that carried sample barcodes and UMIs. TCRdb reprocessed the 5' RACE reads via MiXCR and lists one record per CDR3 protein. The data contain a few hundred thousand distinct CDR3 sequences, approximately 9% of them singletons. In this sample, this clonotype turned up many times. The antigen remains unidentified. The CDR3 consists of 14 residues. V was shortened by 6 bases and J by 5 bases, with 16 bases between the two germline ends. The chain recombines TRBV12-3 or TRBV12-4 with TRBJ2-5; weak D call: TRBD2 (6 bases). This TCR was sampled from a man aged 18 to 30 who had mild COVID-19 (a few samples of this study predate the infection). Cell type and time point are not known. The sample consisted of PBMCs or a T cell subset sorted from them (not recorded which). In DNA form, the CDR3 reads TGTGCCAGCAGCGTGCCTGGGACTCCGGAGACCCAGTACTTC. It codes for CASSVPGTPETQYF.